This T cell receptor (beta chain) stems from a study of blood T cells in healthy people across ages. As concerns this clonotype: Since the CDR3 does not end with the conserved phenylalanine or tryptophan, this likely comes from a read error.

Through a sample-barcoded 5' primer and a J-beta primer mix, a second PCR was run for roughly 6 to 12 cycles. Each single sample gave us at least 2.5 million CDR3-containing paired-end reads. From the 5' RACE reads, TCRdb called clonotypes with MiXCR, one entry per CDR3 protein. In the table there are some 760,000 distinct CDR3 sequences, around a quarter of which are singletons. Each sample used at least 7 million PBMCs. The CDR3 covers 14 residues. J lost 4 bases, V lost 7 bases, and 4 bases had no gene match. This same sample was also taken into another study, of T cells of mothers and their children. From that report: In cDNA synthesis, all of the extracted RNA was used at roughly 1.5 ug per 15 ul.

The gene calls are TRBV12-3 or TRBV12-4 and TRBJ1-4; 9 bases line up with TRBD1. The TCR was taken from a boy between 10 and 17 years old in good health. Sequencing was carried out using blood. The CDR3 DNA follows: TGTGCCAGCACCACGGACAGGGGTAATGAAAAACTGTTTCTT. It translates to CASTTDRGNEKLFL.